Listed here are 15 T cell receptor beta chains from one sample, sequenced in a study of shared clonotypes between healthy human individuals. The method was immunoSEQ multiplex PCR; TCRdb's version includes in-frame clones alone and lacks a portion of them. The data show about 2.5 million clones, 92% seen once. Specimen: naive CD4+ T cells from PBMCs. As to subset: CD45RA+ positively selected. The receptors derive from a man younger than 35 in good health. Some clones in this sample may be carry-over from other donors' samples.

The V and J genes are TRBV11-2 and TRBJ1-1; the D is unclear. Trimming removed 7 bases from V and 5 bases from J, with 17 bases in between. CDR1 and CDR2 (germline): SGHAT, FQNNGV. The CDR3 covers 14 residues. The CDR3 reads CASTPGGGWTEAFF. The CDR3 DNA follows: TGTGCCAGCACCCCCGGCGGAGGTTGGACTGAAGCTTTCTTT.

This sequence joins TRBV5-1 and TRBJ2-3; 7 bases line up with TRBD2. V shed 0 bases, J shed 4 bases, and the junction held 8 bases outside the gene matches. CDR3 size: 16 residues. The V gene's germline CDR1 is SGHRS and CDR2 YFSETQ. CDR3 sequence: CASSLAGLVQSDTQYF. The CDR3 DNA reads as TGCGCCAGCAGCTTGGCAGGACTAGTGCAATCAGATACGCAGTATTTT.

This clone has just one count. This chain links TRBV7-9 with TRBJ2-3, with D unclear. Germline CDR1 SEHNR, CDR2 FQNEAQ (reference sequence). The CDR3 is 14 amino acids. Trimming pared 2 bases from V and 3 bases from J, leaving 9 bases between. This CDR3 is CASSLNTFTDTQYF. In nucleotides, the CDR3 is TGTGCCAGCAGCTTAAATACCTTTACAGATACGCAGTATTTT.

Comment on this clone: The final CDR3 position lacks the conserved phenylalanine or tryptophan, pointing to a likely read error. The chain is built from TRBV5-6 and TRBJ1-2, with TRBD1 as a possible D gene (5 bases). The germline V gene has CDR1 SGHDT and CDR2 YYEEEE. The ends were cut back, 0 bases at V and 1 base at J, with 7 bases in the middle. This CDR3 region has 14 residues. The CDR3 is CASSLGQNNYGYTS. The CDR3 bases are TGTGCCAGCAGCTTGGGACAGAATAACTATGGCTACACCTCC.

As to this clone: The same CDR3 also results from other DNA sequences found in this sample. The J gene is TRBJ1-1, the V gene TRBV6-1, with 7 bases that match TRBD1. The J segment lost 0 bases and the V segment lost 6 bases, leaving 1 base of the junction unmatched. Germline CDR1 and CDR2: MNHNS and SASEGT. The CDR3 consists of 13 residues. This chain's CDR3 is CASRGTVNTEAFF. The CDR3 nucleotides read TGTGCCAGCAGGGGGACAGTGAACACTGAAGCTTTCTTT.

To note about this clone: One end of the junction fails to match germline, which may point to a read error. The chain has TRBV7-9 and TRBJ2-7; tentatively, D is TRBD1 or TRBD2 (5 bases each). This CDR3 spans 12 amino acids. The V gene's germline CDR1 is SEHNR and CDR2 FQNEAQ (reference sequence). CDR3 loop: CASSLVWGTEHF. CDR3 DNA: TGTGCCAGCAGCTTAGTTTGGGGGACCGAACACTTC.

The V and J genes are TRBV7-3 and TRBJ2-2; tentative D call: TRBD2 (6 bases). The CDR3 loop spans 15 amino acids. Germline V CDR1 and CDR2: SGHTA, FQGTGA. The V gene lost 5 bases and the J gene lost 6 bases, with 16 bases spanning the gap. The CDR3 DNA sequence: TGTGCCAGCAGCCCCGGGACTCTTGGGCCCGGGGAGCTGTTTTTT. It is translated as CASSPGTLGPGELFF.

The chain is built from TRBV4-1 and TRBJ1-3; D is unresolved. There are 16 residues in the CDR3. V lost 1 base to trimming and J lost 0 bases, with 10 bases between them. Per the germline V gene, CDR1 is MGHRA and CDR2 is YSYEKL. CDR3 loop: CASSQAELHSGNTIYF. The CDR3 DNA reads TGCGCCAGCAGCCAAGCGGAACTACACTCTGGAAACACCATATATTTT.

This clone is a singleton in its sample. The chain is built from TRBV4-1 and TRBJ2-1; 11 nucleotides align to TRBD2. V lost 4 bases and J lost 6; bases outside the gene matches: 8. The length of the CDR3 is 16 residues. The germline V gene encodes CDR1 MGHRA and CDR2 YSYEKL. CDR3 loop: CASSLAGGPPRNEQFF. The CDR3, as DNA: TGCGCCAGCAGCCTAGCGGGAGGGCCGCCTCGCAATGAGCAGTTCTTC.

The J gene is TRBJ2-7, the V gene TRBV29-1; D may be TRBD2 (6 bases). In germline, CDR1 is SQVTM, CDR2 ANQGSEA. With 4 bases removed from V and 6 bases from J, the gap between germline ends came to 19 bases. The CDR3 is 14 residues long. CDR3: CSVGRDSLSSEQYF. The CDR3 nucleotides are TGCAGCGTTGGCCGGGACTCACTGAGTAGCGAGCAGTACTTC.

In DNA, the CDR3 is TGTGCCAGCAGACCGGCAACAGATACGCAGTATTTT. Translating it yields CASRPATDTQYF. This chain connects TRBV7-8 to TRBJ2-3; D is uncertain. The CDR3 is made up of 12 amino acids. Germline V gene lookup returns CDR1 SGHVS and CDR2 FQNEAQ. Trimming took off 6 bases at V and 3 bases at J, with 7 bases between the two ends.

V usage is TRBV6-1 and J usage is TRBJ1-5; D gene uncertain. The CDR3 runs to 15 residues. Trimming left V 5 bases short and J 4 bases short, with 15 bases between. CDR1 is MNHNS and CDR2 is SASEGT in the germline V gene. CDR3 residues: CASSPVQHSNQPQHF. Written as DNA, the CDR3 is TGTGCCAGCAGTCCAGTCCAGCATTCTAATCAGCCCCAGCATTTT.

The gene calls are TRBV7-3 and TRBJ2-6, with D tentatively TRBD1 (6 bases). Looked up from germline, CDR1 is SGHTA and CDR2 is FQGTGA. V lost 6 bases and J 2 bases, leaving 11 bases between the germline ends. This CDR3 is 15 amino acids long. DNA for the CDR3: TGTGCCAGCAGTTTCAGGGGAACTGGGGCCAACGTCCTGACTTTC. Amino acids: CASSFRGTGANVLTF.

The chain carries TRBV10-3 and TRBJ2-7; TRBD1 is a possible D gene (6 bases). The CDR3 spans 15 residues. CDR1 is ENHRY, CDR2 SYGVKD, per germline. V lost 4 bases and J lost 0, with 13 bases in between. The CDR3 loop is CAISASGTISYEQYF. The CDR3 region has the DNA TGTGCCATCAGTGCCTCCGGGACAATCTCCTACGAGCAGTACTTC.

This clone appeared a few times. This chain links TRBV5-1 with TRBJ2-2; possible D gene TRBD1, 5 bases. CDR3 length: 15 residues. Germline V gene data show CDR1 as SGHRS and CDR2 as YFSETQ. V gave up 5 bases and J gave up 0 bases, with 11 bases separating them. CDR3 region: CASSIDSSNTGELFF. The DNA of the CDR3 is TGCGCCAGCAGTATCGACAGTTCGAACACCGGGGAGCTGTTTTTT.